Sequencing of this TCR beta chain was carried out in a study of response to subunit inactivated influenza vaccine. Study-wide results and caveats: It was the authors' suggestion that each seasonal influenza vaccination recruits few new T cells.

About this clonotype: Antigen unknown.

TCRdb analysed the RT-PCR reads with MiXCR anew, one entry per CDR3 protein. The table lists about 520,000 distinct CDR3 sequences, approximately 7.3% of them singletons, with about 12% in the top ten. This CDR3 comprises 13 residues. Germline V CDR1 and CDR2: DFQATT, SNEGSKA (reference sequence). Trimming pared 7 bases from V and 7 bases from J, leaving 20 bases between. The sequence was collected from a man aged 50 to 75 who received an inactivated influenza vaccine. This specimen was PBMCs from blood, taken about 24 months after vaccination. This chain uses TRBV20-1 with TRBJ2-7; the D gene is possibly TRBD1 (6 bases). The DNA of the CDR3 is TGCAGTGTAAGGGACATCGGTTCGGGGGAGCAGTACTTC. Its protein is CSVRDIGSGEQYF.